This T cell receptor beta chain is from a study of T-cell reconstitution after alpha-beta-depleted transplantation in children (dated by TCRdb to 2016 to 2017). At the level of the whole study: Using TCR repertoire profiling, the study quantitatively followed how T-cell immune reconstitution unfolded in children after TCRalphabeta/CD19-depleted allogeneic hematopoietic cell transplantation.

The receptor library was made with PCR. For sequencing, an Illumina HiSeq 2500 was employed. TCR library preparation used molecular barcoding, with unique molecular identifiers applied to normalize quantification of the TCRbeta repertoire. The public reads were run again by TCRdb, first through fastp at Q25 and then through MiXCR, and only productive beta chains were kept. Rows with one shared CDR3 protein collapse into an entry with the most common genes and DNA. The sample includes 900,000 or so distinct CDR3 sequences, with approximately 15% observed a single time. The top ten hold around 5% of the sample. Explained via the paper, the treatment or condition label denotes: allogeneic hematopoietic cell transplantation with graft depleted of TCRalphabeta T cells and CD19 B cells. Transplant recipients were children who received TCRalphabeta/CD19-depleted allogeneic hematopoietic cell grafts. Beyond this particular receptor, the publication reports: The frequencies of hyperexpanded clones fell over the following months, and after one year, T-cell counts and TCRbeta diversity were mostly attributed to newly produced T cells. In some patients, high TCRbeta diversity at day 60 was attributed to recipient T cells and intrathymic progenitors that had survived conditioning. The apparently early recovery of alphabetaT-cell counts about two months after transplant reportedly depended on only several hundred rapidly expanded clones that came from non-depleted graft cells.

In this sample, this clonotype turned up a few times. The target of this receptor is not known. Base quality data are lacking; no much larger clone is found one base away. The clonotype comes from a male patient under 18 who had a stem cell transplant for acute lymphoblastic leukemia, so the T cells may come from the graft donor. Sequenced material: PBMCs, mostly from graft donor cells, taken 360 days after TCRalphabeta/CD19-depleted stem cell transplant.

The nucleotides are TGTGCCAGCACCACACTAGCGAGAGAACCCAACATTCAGTACTTC. It encodes CASTTLAREPNIQYF. The chain joins TRBV12-3 or TRBV12-4 to TRBJ2-4; TRBD2 agrees with 7 junctional bases. The CDR3 starts with the cysteine, ends with the phenylalanine, and has 15 residues. The CDR3 DNA has 45 bases and is translated from base 1. At the junction V is shortened by 7 bases and J by 7 bases; bases outside the gene matches: 13.